The T cell receptor beta chain under discussion was sequenced for a study of shared clonotypes between healthy human individuals. Germline V lookup: CDR1 SGHNT, CDR2 YYREEE (reference sequence). The V gene end was trimmed by 4 bases and the J gene end by 4 bases; junction bases not matched to a gene: 8. This CDR3 is built from 15 residues. Concerning this clone: The antigen remains undetermined.

Healthy HIV-negative adults without recent acute infections or vaccinations served as donors. CD45RA-negative memory and CD45RA+ naive subsets were split from the CD4+ cells. The study's findings and limits: As a rule, naive subsets had a larger estimated richness than memory subsets. Naive CD4 clonotypes were shared across a handful of donors at about 5.3%.

TCRdb keeps only in-frame clones here, not all; method: immunoSEQ multiplex PCR. The table has more than 2,000,000 clones, roughly nine tenths seen once; the top ten hold 0.13% to 0.15%. The V and J genes are TRBV5-4 and TRBJ2-5; 9 bases are shared with TRBD2. The clonotype was recovered from a man between 18 and 35 years old in good health. The material sequenced was naive CD4+ T cells sorted from blood. The subset was: CD45RA+ positively selected. In DNA, the CDR3 is TGTGCCAGCAGCGCAAGCGCGGGGGGGATAGAGACCCAGTACTTC. Encoded protein: CASSASAGGIETQYF.